This T cell receptor beta chain came from a study of blood T cells in healthy people across ages. Every sample gave at least 6 micrograms of total RNA when it was extracted. The second PCR ran roughly 6 to 11 cycles with a sample-barcoded 5' primer and J-beta primers. TCRdb re-called the 5' RACE reads through MiXCR, storing one row per CDR3 protein. The sample shows 1.4 million or so distinct CDR3 sequences, approximately 42% of them seen only once. This receptor was taken from a woman under 30 in good health. Sequenced input: blood.

In DNA, the CDR3 is TGCAGTGCTAGAGTAATAACTACCAATGAGCAGTTCTTC. Protein sequence: CSARVITTNEQFF. This sequence joins TRBV20-1 and TRBJ2-1; D uncertain. Per the germline V gene, CDR1 is DFQATT and CDR2 is SNEGSKA (reference sequence). CDR3 size: 13 residues. V was cut by 1 base and J by 6 bases, with 10 bases left in between.